Below are 9 T cell receptor beta chains sequenced from a single sample in a study of T cells in women clearing cervical HPV infection. The table came from immunoSEQ multiplex PCR; TCRdb's copy has only in-frame clones and leaves some out. This listing includes tens of thousands of clones. Material: blood buffy coat. All receptors derive from a woman aged 18-69 years with a cervical HPV16 infection that either progressed to CIN3+ or cleared (not recorded which).

Details on this clone: The sequence runs out 3 residues before the end of the CDR3; the remainder is reconstructed from the germline J gene. The chain employs TRBV19 and TRBJ2-3, with 7 nucleotides matching TRBD1. The CDR3 loop spans 16 amino acids. V dropped 4 bases and J dropped 0; count of bases not matched to a gene: 7. The germline gives CDR1 LNHDA, CDR2 SQIVND (reference sequence). CDR3 bases read: TGTGCCAGTAGTAATAGGGGGCCTCCTAGCACAGATACG. It encodes CASSNRGPPSTDT. The entire CDR3 protein is CASSNRGPPSTDTQYF.

Comment on this clone: Read data end 3 residues before the CDR3 end; the end is taken from the germline J gene. The gene calls are TRBV7-9 and TRBJ1-1; D might be TRBD1 (5 bases). The germline CDR1 and CDR2 sequences are SEHNR and FQNEAQ (reference sequence). The CDR3 runs 13 residues. The CDR3 spells CASSLVSSGGAFF. CDR3 bases read: TGTGCCAGCAGCTTAGTGTCTAGCGGGGGA.

A note on this clone: Read coverage stops 3 residues before the CDR3 terminus; the germline J gene supplies the remainder. The chain has TRBV7-8 and TRBJ2-5, with D possibly matching TRBD1 (5 bases). The CDR3 spans 17 residues. Germline V gene lookup returns CDR1 SGHVS and CDR2 FQNEAQ. V was pared by 3 bases and J by 5 bases, with 22 bases between. Incomplete CDR3 DNA: TGTGCCAGCAGCTTGAGCCACAGACAGACCAGAGTGGAGACC. Its protein product is CASSLSHRQTRVET. The complete CDR3 reads CASSLSHRQTRVETQYF.

Points on this clone: The CDR3 extends 3 residues past the end of the read, so its final part is completed from the germline J gene. The chain links TRBV18 to TRBJ2-1, with 7 bases matching TRBD2. The V segment lost 3 bases and the J segment 3 bases; nucleotides outside the gene matches: 5. CDR3 length: 15 amino acids. From germline, CDR1 is KGHSH and CDR2 LQKENI. Partial CDR3 DNA: TGTGCCAGCTCACCTCCCAGCGGGGACTACAATGAG. Translation: CASSPPSGDYNE. The whole CDR3 region reads CASSPPSGDYNEQFF.

Comment on this clone: The sequenced fragment ends 3 residues before the CDR3 boundary, so the rest is inferred from the germline J gene. The chain couples TRBV5-6 to TRBJ2-2; TRBD1 might be the D (5 bases). The V and J ends lost 5 bases and 2 bases respectively, with 13 bases between them. CDR3 length: 15 residues. CDR1 and CDR2 from the germline V gene are SGHDT and YYEEEE. The chain's CDR3 is CASRRAGLNTGELFF. The part of the CDR3 DNA that was read is TGTGCCAGCAGACGAGCAGGGCTTAACACCGGGGAG.

Details on this clone: The read terminates 3 residues ahead of where the CDR3 ends, so the germline J gene completes it. The J gene is TRBJ2-3, the V gene TRBV29-1; 13 bases map to TRBD2. Germline assignment: CDR1 SQVTM and CDR2 ANQGSEA. V dropped 7 bases and J dropped 1; count of bases not matched to a gene: 8. The length of the CDR3 is 16 residues. The CDR3 spells CSAGDGLAGGTDTQYF. CDR3 bases read: TGCAGCGCGGGGGATGGACTAGCGGGGGGCACAGATACG.

Details on this clone: The DNA ends 3 residues before the CDR3 does, and the rest of the CDR3 is filled in from the germline J gene. The rearrangement joins TRBV28 to TRBJ2-1; 7 bases are shared with TRBD2. Germline V gives CDR1 MDHEN, CDR2 SYDVKM. J lost 7 bases, V lost 10 bases, and 10 bases had no gene match. CDR3 size: 13 residues. The part of the CDR3 DNA that was read is TGTGCCATGGGAGCGGGAAACTTAAATGAG. The encoded protein is CAMGAGNLNE. The whole CDR3 protein reads CAMGAGNLNEQFF.

Turning to this clone: The read finishes 3 residues shy of the CDR3 end, and the germline J gene is used to complete it. The chain employs TRBV7-2 and TRBJ2-4, with D tentatively TRBD2 (7 bases). The CDR3 consists of 14 residues. Per germline, CDR1 SGHTA and CDR2 FQGNSA. Partial CDR3 DNA: TGTGCCAGCAGCCGGGGGGCGACTCAAGAGACT. Protein sequence: CASSRGATQET. The whole CDR3 reads CASSRGATQETQYF.

About this clone itself: The CDR3 is cut off 3 residues early in the read; its end comes from the germline J gene. The chain carries TRBV7-9 and TRBJ1-6; the D is unclear. The CDR3 is made up of 13 amino acids. Germline lookup yields CDR1 SEHNR and CDR2 FQNEAQ (reference sequence). V was shortened by 4 bases and J by 8 bases, with 9 bases between the two germline ends. CDR3 in amino acids: CASSSVKDSPLHF. CDR3 bases read: TGTGCCAGCAGCTCTGTGAAGGATTCACCC.